This TCR beta chain was identified in a study of T-cell memory formation after mild COVID-19. As for the study in general: Largely, TCR clusters stayed within a single donor. Regarding the study as a whole: Confirmation of SARS-CoV-2 specificity was lacking for second-wave clones peaking day 37. Some clones that responded were present in memory (sampled pre-infection), which suggests cross-reactive memory joined. Those CD4+ clones that contracted were mainly in CM and EM (CD8+ ones in EMRA).

This clonotype has more than one count but fewer than ten. Antigen specificity is unknown. V lost 2 bases, J lost 4 bases, and 9 bases lay in between. CDR1 and CDR2 from the germline V gene are SGHDN and FVKESK. The length of the CDR3 is 14 residues. TCRdb recomputed calls from the 5' RACE reads with MiXCR, one row per CDR3 protein. The sample yields fewer than 90,000 distinct CDR3 sequences, 13% seen once. The rearrangement uses TRBV14 and TRBJ1-3; no clear D gene. Sequenced input: PBMCs or a T cell subset sorted from them (not recorded which). This receptor was obtained from a man aged 18 to 29 who had mild COVID-19 (a few samples of this study predate the infection). Cell type and time point are not known. The CDR3 nucleotides read TGTGCCAGCAGCCAATGGCAGAGCGGAAACACCATATATTTT. As protein: CASSQWQSGNTIYF.